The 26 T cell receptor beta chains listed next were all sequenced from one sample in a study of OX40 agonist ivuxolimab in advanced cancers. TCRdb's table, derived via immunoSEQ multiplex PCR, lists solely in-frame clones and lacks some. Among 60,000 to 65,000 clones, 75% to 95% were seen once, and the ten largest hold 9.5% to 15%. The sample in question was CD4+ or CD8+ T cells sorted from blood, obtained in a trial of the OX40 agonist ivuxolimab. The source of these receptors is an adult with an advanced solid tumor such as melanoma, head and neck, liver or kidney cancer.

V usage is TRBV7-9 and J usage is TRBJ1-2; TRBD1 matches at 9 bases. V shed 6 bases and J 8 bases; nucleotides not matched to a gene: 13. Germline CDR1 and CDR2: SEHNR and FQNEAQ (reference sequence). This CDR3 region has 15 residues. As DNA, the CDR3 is TGTGCCAGCAGATTCCCGGGACAGGGAGAGGGAGGCTACACCTTC. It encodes CASRFPGQGEGGYTF.

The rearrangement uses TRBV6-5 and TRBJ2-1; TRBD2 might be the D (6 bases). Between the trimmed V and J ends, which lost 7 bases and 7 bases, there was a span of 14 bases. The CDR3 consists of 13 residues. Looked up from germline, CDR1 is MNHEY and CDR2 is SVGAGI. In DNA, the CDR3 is TGTGCCAGCACCGTTGGCGGGATGAATGAGCAGTTCTTC. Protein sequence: CASTVGGMNEQFF.

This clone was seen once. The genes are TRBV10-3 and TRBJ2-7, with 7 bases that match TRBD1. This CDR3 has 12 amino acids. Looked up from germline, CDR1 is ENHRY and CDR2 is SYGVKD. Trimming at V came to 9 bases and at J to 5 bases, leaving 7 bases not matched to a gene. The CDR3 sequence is CAIATGSNEQYF. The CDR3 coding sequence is TGTGCCATAGCGACAGGGTCGAACGAGCAGTACTTC.

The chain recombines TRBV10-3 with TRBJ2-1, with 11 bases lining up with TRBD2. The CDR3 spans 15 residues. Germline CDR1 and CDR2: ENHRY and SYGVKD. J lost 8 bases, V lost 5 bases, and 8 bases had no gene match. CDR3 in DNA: TGTGCCATCAGTTTAGCGGGAGGGGCCTCCGATGAGCAGTTCTTC. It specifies CAISLAGGASDEQFF.

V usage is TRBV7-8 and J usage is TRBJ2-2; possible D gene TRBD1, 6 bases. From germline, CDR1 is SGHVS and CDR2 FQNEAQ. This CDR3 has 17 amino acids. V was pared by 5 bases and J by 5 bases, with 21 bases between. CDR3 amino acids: CASSRQWAGAITGELFF. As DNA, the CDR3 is TGTGCCAGCAGCAGACAGTGGGCAGGGGCAATTACCGGGGAGCTGTTTTTT.

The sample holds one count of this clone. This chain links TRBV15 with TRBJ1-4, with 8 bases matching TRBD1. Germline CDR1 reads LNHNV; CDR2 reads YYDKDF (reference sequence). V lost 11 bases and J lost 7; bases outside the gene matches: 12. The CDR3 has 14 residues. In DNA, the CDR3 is TGTGCCTCCAAGTCGCCAGGGGGCTCTGAAAAACTGTTTTTT. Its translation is CASKSPGGSEKLFF.

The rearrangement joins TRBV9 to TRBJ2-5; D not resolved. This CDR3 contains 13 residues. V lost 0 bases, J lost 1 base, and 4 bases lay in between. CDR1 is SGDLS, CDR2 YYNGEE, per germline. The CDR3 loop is CASSVGGQETQYF. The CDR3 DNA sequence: TGTGCCAGCAGCGTAGGAGGCCAAGAGACCCAGTACTTC.

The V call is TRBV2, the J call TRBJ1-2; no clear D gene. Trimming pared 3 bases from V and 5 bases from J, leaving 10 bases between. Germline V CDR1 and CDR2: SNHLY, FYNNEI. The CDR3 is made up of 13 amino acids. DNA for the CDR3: TGTGCCAGCAGTGATTACACAACTTATGGCTACACCTTC. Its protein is CASSDYTTYGYTF. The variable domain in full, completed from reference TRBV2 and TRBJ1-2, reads EPEVTQTPSHQVTQMGQEVILRCVPISNHLYFYWYRQILGQKVEFLVSFYNNEISEKSEIFDDQFSVERPDGSNFTLKIRSTKLEDSAMYFCASSDYTTYGYTFGSGTRLTVV.

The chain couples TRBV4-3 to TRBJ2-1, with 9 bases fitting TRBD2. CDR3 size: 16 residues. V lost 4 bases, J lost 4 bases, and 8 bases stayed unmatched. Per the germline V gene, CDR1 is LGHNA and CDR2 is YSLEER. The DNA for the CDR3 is TGCGCCAGCAGCCCCTGGGGTAGCGGGAGTTACAATGAGCAGTTCTTC. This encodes CASSPWGSGSYNEQFF.

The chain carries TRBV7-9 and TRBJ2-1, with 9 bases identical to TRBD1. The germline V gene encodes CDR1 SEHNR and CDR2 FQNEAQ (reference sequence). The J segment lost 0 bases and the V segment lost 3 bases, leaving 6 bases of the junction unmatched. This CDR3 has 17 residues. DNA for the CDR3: TGTGCCAGCAGCTTCCCCGGGACAGGGCACTCCTACAATGAGCAGTTCTTC. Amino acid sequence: CASSFPGTGHSYNEQFF.

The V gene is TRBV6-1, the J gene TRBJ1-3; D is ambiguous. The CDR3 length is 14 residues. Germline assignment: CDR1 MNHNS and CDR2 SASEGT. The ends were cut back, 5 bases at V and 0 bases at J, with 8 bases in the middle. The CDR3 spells CASSYQSSGNTIYF. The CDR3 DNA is TGTGCCAGCAGTTATCAGAGCTCTGGAAACACCATATATTTT.

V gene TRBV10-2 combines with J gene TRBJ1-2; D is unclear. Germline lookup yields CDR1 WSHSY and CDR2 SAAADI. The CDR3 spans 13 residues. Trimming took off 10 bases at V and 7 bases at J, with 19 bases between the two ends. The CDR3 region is CATTLGGSSGYTF. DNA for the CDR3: TGCGCCACCACGCTAGGAGGGAGCTCTGGCTACACCTTC.

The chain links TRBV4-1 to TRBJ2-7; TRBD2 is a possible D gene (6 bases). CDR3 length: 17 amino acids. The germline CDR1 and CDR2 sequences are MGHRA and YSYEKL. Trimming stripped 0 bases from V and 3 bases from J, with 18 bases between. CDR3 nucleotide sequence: TGCGCCAGCAGCCAAGAATGGACTACCACAGGTTTCTACGAGCAGTACTTC. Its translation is CASSQEWTTTGFYEQYF.

CDR3 DNA sequence: TGTGCCAGCAGTTTATCCGGATTAATCCGAAGGGGCTACACCTTC. Encoded protein: CASSLSGLIRRGYTF. This sequence joins TRBV27 and TRBJ1-2; unclear D gene. The CDR3 runs to 15 residues. Per germline, CDR1 MNHEY and CDR2 SMNVEV (reference sequence). V dropped 0 bases and J dropped 8 bases, with 16 bases sitting between them.

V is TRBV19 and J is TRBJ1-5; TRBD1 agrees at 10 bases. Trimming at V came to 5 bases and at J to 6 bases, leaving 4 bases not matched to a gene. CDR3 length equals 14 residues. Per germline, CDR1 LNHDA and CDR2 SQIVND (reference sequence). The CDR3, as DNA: TGTGCCAGTAGTTGGGACAGGGGCAGTCAGCCCCAGCATTTT. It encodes CASSWDRGSQPQHF.

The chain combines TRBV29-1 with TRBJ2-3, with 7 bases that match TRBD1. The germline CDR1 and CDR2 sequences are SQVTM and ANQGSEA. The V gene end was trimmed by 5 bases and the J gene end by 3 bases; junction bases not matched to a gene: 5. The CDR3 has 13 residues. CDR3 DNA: TGCAGCGTTCTAACGGGACAGACAGATACGCAGTATTTT. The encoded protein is CSVLTGQTDTQYF.

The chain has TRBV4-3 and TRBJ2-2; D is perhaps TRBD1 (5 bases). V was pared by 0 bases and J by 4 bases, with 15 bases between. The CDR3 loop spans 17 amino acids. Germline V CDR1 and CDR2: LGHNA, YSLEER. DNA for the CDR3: TGCGCCAGCAGCCAAGATAGAAGGGGCTTTAGCACCGGGGAGCTGTTTTTT. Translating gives CASSQDRRGFSTGELFF.

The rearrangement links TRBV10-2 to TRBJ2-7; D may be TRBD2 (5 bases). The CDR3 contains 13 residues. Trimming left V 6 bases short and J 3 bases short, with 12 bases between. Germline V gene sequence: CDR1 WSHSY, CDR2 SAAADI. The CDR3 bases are TGCGCCAGCAGGAGGGATATCAACTACGAGCAGTACTTC. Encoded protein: CASRRDINYEQYF.

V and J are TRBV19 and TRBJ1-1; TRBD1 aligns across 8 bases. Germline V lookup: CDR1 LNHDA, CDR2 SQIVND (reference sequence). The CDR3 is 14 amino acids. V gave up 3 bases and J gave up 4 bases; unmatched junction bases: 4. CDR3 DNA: TGTGCCAGTAGTATCGGACAGGGATCCACTGAAGCTTTCTTT. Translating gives CASSIGQGSTEAFF. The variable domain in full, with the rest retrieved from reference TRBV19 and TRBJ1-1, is DGGITQSPKYLFRKEGQNVTLSCEQNLNHDAMYWYRQDPGQGLRLIYYSQIVNDFQKGDIAEGYSVSREKKESFPLTVTSAQKNPTAFYLCASSIGQGSTEAFFGQGTRLTVV.

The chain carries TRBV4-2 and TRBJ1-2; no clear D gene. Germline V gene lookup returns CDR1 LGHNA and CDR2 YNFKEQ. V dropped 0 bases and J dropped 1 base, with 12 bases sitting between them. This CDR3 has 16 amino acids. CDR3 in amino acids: CASSQDDGAFNYGYTF. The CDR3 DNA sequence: TGTGCCAGCAGCCAAGACGACGGAGCTTTTAACTATGGCTACACCTTC.

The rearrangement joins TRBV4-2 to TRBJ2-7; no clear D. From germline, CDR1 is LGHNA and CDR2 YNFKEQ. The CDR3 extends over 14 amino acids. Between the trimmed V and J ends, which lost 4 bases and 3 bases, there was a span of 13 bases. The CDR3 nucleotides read TGTGCCAGCAGCCCTGGAGTAGCTGACTACGAGCAGTACTTC. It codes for CASSPGVADYEQYF.

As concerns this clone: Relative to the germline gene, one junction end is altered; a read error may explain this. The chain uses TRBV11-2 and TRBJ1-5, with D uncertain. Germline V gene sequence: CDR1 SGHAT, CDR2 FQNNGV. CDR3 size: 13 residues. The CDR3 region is CASSHTTNRPQHF. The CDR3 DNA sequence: TGTGCCAGCAGCCATACCACAAATCGGCCCCAGCATTTT.

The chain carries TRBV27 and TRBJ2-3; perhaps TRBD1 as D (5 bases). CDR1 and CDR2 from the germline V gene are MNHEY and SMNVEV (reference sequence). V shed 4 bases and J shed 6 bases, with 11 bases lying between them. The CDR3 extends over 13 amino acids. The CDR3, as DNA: TGTGCCAGCAGTTCGACAGAGCCCGATACGCAGTATTTT. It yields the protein CASSSTEPDTQYF.

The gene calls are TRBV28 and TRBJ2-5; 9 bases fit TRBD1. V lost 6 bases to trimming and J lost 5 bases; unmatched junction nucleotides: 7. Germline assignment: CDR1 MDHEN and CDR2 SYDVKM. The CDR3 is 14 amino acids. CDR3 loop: CASSHGTGRETQYF. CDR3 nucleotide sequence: TGTGCCAGCAGCCATGGGACAGGGAGGGAGACCCAGTACTTC.

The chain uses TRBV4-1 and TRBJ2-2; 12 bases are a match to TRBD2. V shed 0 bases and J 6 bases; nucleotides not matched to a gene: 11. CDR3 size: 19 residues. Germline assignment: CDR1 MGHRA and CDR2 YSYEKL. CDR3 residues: CASSQDPGTSGWTPGELFF. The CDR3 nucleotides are TGCGCCAGCAGCCAAGACCCCGGGACTAGCGGGTGGACCCCCGGGGAGCTGTTTTTT.

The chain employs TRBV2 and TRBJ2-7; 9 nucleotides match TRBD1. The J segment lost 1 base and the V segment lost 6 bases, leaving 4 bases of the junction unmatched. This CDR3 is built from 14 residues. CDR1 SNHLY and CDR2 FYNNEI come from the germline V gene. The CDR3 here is CASRGTGNSYEQYF. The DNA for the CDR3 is TGTGCCAGCAGGGGGACAGGGAATTCCTACGAGCAGTACTTC.